Below, 5 T cell receptor beta chains from the same sample are listed, as sequenced in a study of T cells after yellow fever vaccination. TCRdb recomputed calls from the 5' RACE reads with MiXCR, one row per CDR3 protein. The sample contains about 340,000 distinct CDR3 sequences, approximately 13% of which appear only once. The starting material was CD4+ T cells sorted from PBMCs, obtained 15 days after the yellow fever booster vaccination. The origin of the receptors is a man between 18 and 35 years old who received the YFV17D yellow fever vaccine.

This clonotype was counted at least ten times. The chain recombines TRBV11-2 with TRBJ1-2; 7 bases agree with TRBD1. Germline values: CDR1 SGHAT, CDR2 FQNNGV. CDR3 length equals 13 residues. V was clipped by 5 bases and J by 7 bases; unmatched bases: 7. CDR3 in DNA: TGTGCCAGCAGCCCCGACAGGGTTGGTGGCTACACCTTC. As protein: CASSPDRVGGYTF.

This clonotype has a handful of counts. The chain links TRBV5-1 to TRBJ1-4; 8 positions match TRBD1. J was trimmed by 7 bases and V by 4 bases; bases with no gene match: 9. Germline loops: CDR1 SGHRS, CDR2 YFSETQ. CDR3 size: 15 residues. The CDR3, as DNA: TGCGCCAGCAGCCCGGACAGGGACAGTTTTGAAAAACTGTTTTTT. The encoded protein is CASSPDRDSFEKLFF.

The chain couples TRBV5-4 to TRBJ2-3; D remains unclear. Trimming stripped 1 base from V and 7 bases from J, with 10 bases between. Germline values: CDR1 SGHNT, CDR2 YYREEE (reference sequence). The CDR3 covers 13 residues. The CDR3 DNA is TGTGCCAGCAGCTTGAGGGTGGATAATACGCAGTATTTT. This gives the protein CASSLRVDNTQYF.

Concerning this clonotype: One end of the junction is discordant with germline, which a read error may explain. CDR3 sequence reads: CASGSGTGYF. The CDR3 nucleotides read TGTGCCAGCGGATCCGGGACAGGGTATTTT. The gene calls are TRBV6-4 and TRBJ1-4; the match to TRBD1 covers 9 bases. The germline V gene has CDR1 MRHNA and CDR2 SNTAGT. The CDR3 runs to 10 residues.

This clonotype was detected only a few times. The chain uses TRBV7-2 and TRBJ2-5; D possibly corresponds to TRBD2 (6 bases). The CDR3 length is 13 residues. The germline V gene has CDR1 SGHTA and CDR2 FQGNSA. Between the trimmed V and J ends, which lost 5 bases and 5 bases, there was a span of 12 bases. In DNA, the CDR3 is TGTGCCAGCAGCCTGACTAGGGAGGAGACCCAGTACTTC. Residues: CASSLTREETQYF. Full variable domain (missing parts from reference TRBV7-2 and TRBJ2-5): GAGVSQSPSNKVTEKGKDVELRCDPISGHTALYWYRQSLGQGLEFLIYFQGNSAPDKSGLPSDRFSAERTGGSVSTLTIQRTQQEDSAVYLCASSLTREETQYFGPGTRLLVL.